The 27 T cell receptor beta chains in this list originate from one sample, sequenced in a study of blood T cells in healthy people across ages. Through a sample-barcoded 5' primer and a J-beta primer mix, a second PCR was run for roughly 7 to 11 cycles. TCRdb re-called the 5' RACE reads with MiXCR, one entry per CDR3 protein. The sample carries 540,000 or so distinct CDR3 sequences, 40% to 50% recorded once. Sequenced input: blood. The receptors shown here come from an elderly man in good health.

J is TRBJ2-7 and V is TRBV7-2; 14 nucleotides agree with TRBD2. The CDR3 extends over 17 amino acids. J was trimmed by 2 bases and V by 5 bases; bases with no gene match: 8. Per the germline V gene, CDR1 is SGHTA and CDR2 is FQGNSA. The CDR3 sequence: CASSPLPTSGGAYEQYF. The DNA of the CDR3 is TGTGCCAGCAGCCCCCTCCCGACTAGCGGGGGGGCCTACGAGCAGTACTTC.

The V call is TRBV20-1, the J call TRBJ2-7; no firm D call. Germline loops: CDR1 DFQATT, CDR2 SNEGSKA (reference sequence). Trimming removed 0 bases at V and 3 bases at J, with 12 bases between. This CDR3 spans 14 amino acids. The CDR3 loop reads CSARDGLGIYEQYF. The CDR3 DNA follows: TGCAGTGCTAGAGATGGGCTGGGGATCTACGAGCAGTACTTC.

The J gene is TRBJ2-5, the V gene TRBV12-3 or TRBV12-4; 8 bases are a match to TRBD2. V lost 4 bases and J lost 4; bases outside the gene matches: 5. There are 14 residues in the CDR3. CDR3 sequence (DNA): TGTGCCAGCAGTTCAGCGGGAGAGGTAGAGACCCAGTACTTC. Translation gives CASSSAGEVETQYF.

The V and J genes are TRBV6-5 and TRBJ2-7; 8 nucleotides match TRBD1. The CDR3 is 16 residues long. Germline trimming cut 0 bases from V and 0 bases from J; bases unmatched to any gene: 4. Germline assignment: CDR1 MNHEY and CDR2 SVGAGI. CDR3 bases: TGTGCCAGCAGTTACTCCCAGGGGGCCTACTCCTACGAGCAGTACTTC. Protein sequence: CASSYSQGAYSYEQYF.

The J gene is TRBJ1-2, the V gene TRBV9, with TRBD1 matching over 7 bases. This CDR3 contains 15 residues. V gave up 0 bases and J gave up 4 bases; unmatched junction bases: 6. The V gene's germline CDR1 is SGDLS and CDR2 YYNGEE. CDR3 DNA sequence: TGTGCCAGCAGCGTAGGCCAGGGGGGGTCCTATGGCTACACCTTC. It translates to CASSVGQGGSYGYTF.

CDR3 coding DNA: TGCGCCAGCAGACCGACAATGACAGGGAGCGAGGTTAGCACCGGGGAGCTGTTTTTT. It yields the protein CASRPTMTGSEVSTGELFF. V usage is TRBV5-1 and J usage is TRBJ2-2; TRBD1 agrees at 7 bases. The V segment lost 5 bases and the J segment 4 bases; nucleotides outside the gene matches: 20. The CDR3 length is 19 residues. Germline V gene lookup returns CDR1 SGHRS and CDR2 YFSETQ.

This clonotype was recorded a few times. The V gene is TRBV5-1, the J gene TRBJ2-3; a weak D match, TRBD2 (5 bases). The V and J ends lost 4 bases and 4 bases respectively, with 13 bases between them. The CDR3 loop spans 14 amino acids. Germline V gives CDR1 SGHRS, CDR2 YFSETQ. CDR3 sequence: CASSPTSPPDTQYF. The CDR3 DNA follows: TGCGCCAGCAGCCCAACTAGTCCCCCAGATACGCAGTATTTT.

The chain links TRBV2 to TRBJ2-4; D possibly corresponds to TRBD1 (6 bases). The V gene lost 6 bases and the J gene lost 0 bases, with 15 bases spanning the gap. The CDR3 extends over 16 amino acids. Germline assignment: CDR1 SNHLY and CDR2 FYNNEI. As DNA, the CDR3 is TGTGCCAGCAGCCCTGGACAGAGCTTAGCCAAAAACATTCAGTACTTC. This encodes CASSPGQSLAKNIQYF.

This chain connects TRBV2 to TRBJ2-1; unclear D gene. Germline V lookup: CDR1 SNHLY, CDR2 FYNNEI. The CDR3 covers 13 residues. Trimming shortened V by 4 bases and J by 11 bases, and 15 bases separated the two germline ends. CDR3 protein: CASSVELHVQQFF. The CDR3 nucleotides read TGTGCCAGCAGTGTAGAACTACACGTCCAGCAGTTCTTC.

This clonotype has more than one count but fewer than ten. V usage is TRBV20-1 and J usage is TRBJ1-2, with 9 bases fitting TRBD1. The CDR3 spans 13 residues. The V gene end was trimmed by 6 bases and the J gene end by 4 bases; junction bases not matched to a gene: 6. The germline V gene encodes CDR1 DFQATT and CDR2 SNEGSKA (reference sequence). CDR3 in DNA: TGCAGTGCACACAGGGGGCGCAGCTATGGCTACACCTTC. Protein sequence: CSAHRGRSYGYTF.

This chain uses TRBV4-2 with TRBJ2-7; D is possibly TRBD1 (6 bases). Germline assignment: CDR1 LGHNA and CDR2 YNFKEQ. Between the trimmed V and J ends, which lost 2 bases and 0 bases, there was a span of 14 bases. This CDR3 region has 16 residues. DNA of the CDR3: TGTGCCAGCAGCCAAAGTGGGGGCATAAGCTCCTACGAGCAGTACTTC. Protein product: CASSQSGGISSYEQYF.

This clonotype was detected a few times. V and J are TRBV7-2 and TRBJ2-1; no clear D. Looked up from germline, CDR1 is SGHTA and CDR2 is FQGNSA. Trimming cost V 0 bases and J 9 bases, with 9 bases left between them. The CDR3 totals 13 residues. The CDR3 bases are TGTGCCAGCAGCTTAGCGCGAAGTACTGAGCAGTTCTTC. Protein: CASSLARSTEQFF.

This chain connects TRBV6-5 to TRBJ2-3, with TRBD2 matching over 7 bases. This CDR3 is built from 14 residues. The J segment lost 0 bases and the V segment lost 4 bases, leaving 1 base of the junction unmatched. Germline CDR1 MNHEY, CDR2 SVGAGI. CDR3 amino acids: CASSWTSSTDTQYF. CDR3 coding DNA: TGTGCCAGCAGTTGGACTAGTAGCACAGATACGCAGTATTTT.

This clonotype was detected a few times. The V and J genes are TRBV7-9 and TRBJ2-2, with D perhaps TRBD1 (7 bases). The CDR3 sequence is 15 residues long. Germline CDR1 reads SEHNR; CDR2 reads FQNEAQ (reference sequence). Trimming left V 6 bases short and J 5 bases short, with 16 bases between. CDR3 sequence (DNA): TGTGCCAGCAGGAGCCAGGGGGGCGCTACCGGGGAGCTGTTTTTT. This sequence encodes CASRSQGGATGELFF.

V is TRBV6-5 and J is TRBJ2-3; 8 bases agree with TRBD2. The V gene's germline CDR1 is MNHEY and CDR2 SVGAGI. The CDR3 extends over 16 amino acids. V lost 2 bases to trimming and J lost 2 bases; unmatched junction nucleotides: 6. DNA of the CDR3: TGTGCCAGCAGTTACGAGGCTAGCGGGCCCACAGATACGCAGTATTTT. This codes for CASSYEASGPTDTQYF.

This clonotype came up a few times. This chain connects TRBV7-2 to TRBJ2-1, with TRBD2 matching 9 bases. The CDR3 is made up of 15 amino acids. With 8 bases clipped from V and 9 bases from J, the junction kept 14 bases outside the gene matches. CDR1 SGHTA and CDR2 FQGNSA come from the germline V gene. The DNA of the CDR3 is TGTGCCAGCTATCTCATGGTAGCGGGAGTTATTGAGCAGTTCTTC. Protein sequence: CASYLMVAGVIEQFF.

The rearrangement uses TRBV20-1 and TRBJ2-4; 9 nucleotides line up with TRBD1. V shed 6 bases and J 4 bases; nucleotides not matched to a gene: 7. The germline V gene has CDR1 DFQATT and CDR2 SNEGSKA (reference sequence). The CDR3 loop spans 14 amino acids. The CDR3, as DNA: TGCAGTGCGGAGGACAGGGGCTATAAAAACATTCAGTACTTC. Amino acid sequence: CSAEDRGYKNIQYF.

The chain carries TRBV12-3 or TRBV12-4 and TRBJ2-2; 10 positions match TRBD1. Unmatched junction bases numbered 8, after V lost 7 bases and J lost 6 bases. This CDR3 region has 15 residues. CDR3 sequence reads: CASTLGTGVAGELFF. The CDR3 bases are TGTGCCAGCACCTTGGGGACAGGGGTTGCCGGGGAGCTGTTTTTT.

This clonotype was detected only a few times. The V and J genes are TRBV6-2 or TRBV6-3 and TRBJ2-1, with D tentatively TRBD1 (7 bases). This CDR3 is 15 amino acids long. The germline V and J ends were trimmed by 2 bases and 7 bases, with 15 bases remaining between them. CDR1 and CDR2 from the germline V gene are MNHEY and SVGEGT. For the CDR3, the DNA is TGTGCCAGCAGTTACCCTAGCGCAGGGGGTAATGAGCAGTTCTTC. Translating gives CASSYPSAGGNEQFF.

This chain joins TRBV6-2 or TRBV6-3 and TRBJ2-4, with a possible D match to TRBD1 (6 bases). Trimming removed 7 bases from V and 1 base from J, with 11 bases in between. This CDR3 comprises 14 residues. CDR1 and CDR2 (germline): MNHEY, SVGEGT. The CDR3 DNA sequence: TGTGCCAGCACTTTTAGGGGGGCCAAAAACATTCAGTACTTC. This sequence encodes CASTFRGAKNIQYF.

V is TRBV28 and J is TRBJ1-6, with D perhaps TRBD1 (6 bases). Germline CDR1 reads MDHEN; CDR2 reads SYDVKM. V was trimmed by 10 bases and J by 10 bases, leaving 17 bases between them. CDR3 length: 13 residues. The CDR3 DNA reads as TGTGCCACCATCACGGGGGGCGCCTCACCCCTCCACTTT. Protein sequence: CATITGGASPLHF.

For the CDR3, the DNA is TGCGCCAGCAGCCAAGATCGGATGGTATCCAATGAGCAGTTCTTC. This translates into CASSQDRMVSNEQFF. The chain uses TRBV4-3 and TRBJ2-1; D remains unclear. The germline V gene encodes CDR1 LGHNA and CDR2 YSLEER. The V and J ends lost 0 bases and 6 bases respectively, with 12 bases between them. The length of the CDR3 is 15 residues.

This chain uses TRBV7-2 with TRBJ2-5; D possibly corresponds to TRBD2 (7 bases). The CDR3 extends over 14 amino acids. V lost 1 base to trimming and J lost 5 bases, with 11 bases between them. Germline V lookup: CDR1 SGHTA, CDR2 FQGNSA. CDR3 residues: CASSLEGGTETQYF. The DNA for the CDR3 is TGTGCCAGCAGCTTAGAGGGGGGGACGGAGACCCAGTACTTC.

Of note for this clonotype: A read error may be the cause here, since a much bigger clone is one base away. The chain recombines TRBV7-2 with TRBJ2-5; 12 bases are shared with TRBD2. The CDR3 has 16 residues. Germline V gives CDR1 SGHTA, CDR2 FQGNSA. The CDR3, as DNA: TGTGCCGGCAGCTCTAGCGGGGGGGCATGGGAAGAGACCCAGTACTTC. This sequence encodes CAGSSSGGAWEETQYF.

V gene TRBV4-1 combines with J gene TRBJ1-2; no reliable D call. The CDR3 runs 16 residues. The germline V gene encodes CDR1 MGHRA and CDR2 YSYEKL. Trimming cost V 2 bases and J 0 bases, with 13 bases left between them. This CDR3 reads CASSQKEGSSNYGYTF. The DNA for the CDR3 is TGCGCCAGCAGCCAAAAAGAGGGCAGCTCTAACTATGGCTACACCTTC.

A word on this clonotype: A read error may produce the germline difference seen at one junction end. The chain uses TRBV3-1 and TRBJ2-5, with unresolved D. This CDR3 is 12 amino acids long. The germline V gene has CDR1 LGHDT and CDR2 YNNKEL (reference sequence). The CDR3 sequence is CASIQDRETQYF. CDR3 nucleotides: TGTGCCAGCATCCAAGATCGAGAGACCCAGTACTTC.

This clonotype was counted a few times. The gene calls are TRBV7-2 and TRBJ2-3; D assignment may be TRBD1 or TRBD2 (6 bases each). This CDR3 is built from 14 residues. Trimming shortened V by 1 base and J by 6 bases, and 11 bases separated the two germline ends. Germline values: CDR1 SGHTA, CDR2 FQGNSA. CDR3 DNA sequence: TGTGCCAGCAGCTTAGTAGGGGGGTCGGATACGCAGTATTTT. Its translation: CASSLVGGSDTQYF.